The rows below give T cell receptor beta chains drawn from one sample of a study of CDR3 diversity in severe acne. TCRdb analysed the PCR reads with MiXCR anew, one entry per CDR3 protein. The sample lists 65,000 to 95,000 distinct CDR3 sequences, under 60% occurring once. The sample consisted of blood. The receptors originated from a male donor in good health, without acne. CDR3s include the opening cysteine and the closing phenylalanine or tryptophan. D genes are given only for firm matches. The size of a clone is reported for some rows only, either as once, few or many, or as a class for expanded clones.

v_call: TRBV7-8; d_call: NA; clone_size: NA; j_call: TRBJ1-1; cdr3_nt: TGTGCCAGCAGCTTGGGGAGGCAGAACACTGAAGCTTTCTTT; cdr3_aa: CASSLGRQNTEAFF
v_call: TRBV11-3; d_call: NA; clone_size: NA; j_call: TRBJ2-1; cdr3_nt: NA; cdr3_aa: CASSLISVYFCATASGSDEQFF
v_call: TRBV29-1; d_call: NA; clone_size: many; j_call: TRBJ1-5; cdr3_nt: TGCAGCGTTGCCGATGGGAAGACTCAGCCCCAGCATTTT; cdr3_aa: CSVADGKTQPQHF
v_call: TRBV19; d_call: NA; clone_size: NA; j_call: TRBJ2-7; cdr3_nt: TGTGCCAGTAGTCCCCGTAGGGTTACAGGCAGATACGAGCAGTACTTC; cdr3_aa: CASSPRRVTGRYEQYF
v_call: TRBV7-2; d_call: TRBD2; clone_size: few; j_call: TRBJ2-2; cdr3_nt: TGTGCCAGCAGCTTCGGCCTAGCGGGGACCGGGGAGCTGTTTTTT; cdr3_aa: CASSFGLAGTGELFF
v_call: TRBV11-2; d_call: TRBD1; clone_size: NA; j_call: TRBJ1-1; cdr3_nt: TGTGCCAGCAGCATCAGAGGACAGGTGGGGGAAGCTTTCTTT; cdr3_aa: CASSIRGQVGEAFF
v_call: TRBV4-1; d_call: TRBD1; clone_size: NA; j_call: TRBJ1-1; cdr3_nt: TGCGCCAGCAGCCATCGGGACAGGACGAACACTGAAGCTTTCTTT; cdr3_aa: CASSHRDRTNTEAFF
v_call: TRBV15; d_call: TRBD2; clone_size: NA; j_call: TRBJ2-1; cdr3_nt: TGTGCCACCAGCACCGGACTAGCGGGAGGGCCTCGGAATGAGCAGTTCTTC; cdr3_aa: CATSTGLAGGPRNEQFF
v_call: TRBV7-9; d_call: TRBD2; clone_size: many; j_call: TRBJ2-1; cdr3_nt: TGTGCCAGCAGCTTAAGGACTAGCTGGCTCGATGAGCAGTTCTTC; cdr3_aa: CASSLRTSWLDEQFF
v_call: TRBV20-1; d_call: NA; clone_size: NA; j_call: TRBJ1-2; cdr3_nt: TGCAGTGCTAGACCTGCCGGGACACGCTATGGCTACACCTTC; cdr3_aa: CSARPAGTRYGYTF
v_call: TRBV11-2; d_call: TRBD1; clone_size: NA; j_call: TRBJ1-2; cdr3_nt: TGTGCCAGCAGCTTAGGTGGGACAGCGAGCTATGGCTACACCTTC; cdr3_aa: CASSLGGTASYGYTF
v_call: TRBV19; d_call: TRBD1; clone_size: once; j_call: TRBJ1-2; cdr3_nt: TGTGCCAGCTCTTCCGACAGGGCAACTGGCTACACCTTC; cdr3_aa: CASSSDRATGYTF
v_call: TRBV2; d_call: NA; clone_size: few; j_call: TRBJ1-6; cdr3_nt: TGTGCCAGCAGTGAACGACCCCAAGGATTCTATAATTCACCCCTCCACTTT; cdr3_aa: CASSERPQGFYNSPLHF
v_call: TRBV6-4; d_call: NA; clone_size: NA; j_call: TRBJ2-5; cdr3_nt: TGTGCCGCGGGTACAGGGACCAAGACCCAGTACTTC; cdr3_aa: CAAGTGTKTQYF
v_call: TRBV10-1; d_call: TRBD2; clone_size: NA; j_call: TRBJ2-7; cdr3_nt: TGCGCCAGCAGCCAAGATAGCGGGGGGTCGTCCTACGAGCAGTACTTC; cdr3_aa: CASSQDSGGSSYEQYF
v_call: TRBV29-1; d_call: NA; clone_size: NA; j_call: TRBJ1-1; cdr3_nt: TGCAGCGTTGAAGTTAATAGGAAAATGAACACTGAAGCTTTCTTT; cdr3_aa: CSVEVNRKMNTEAFF
v_call: TRBV6-5; d_call: NA; clone_size: NA; j_call: TRBJ1-6; cdr3_nt: TGTGCCAGCCAACAGGGTAATAATTCACCCCCCCACTTT; cdr3_aa: CASQQGNNSPPHF
v_call: TRBV30; d_call: TRBD1; clone_size: many; j_call: TRBJ1-2; cdr3_nt: TGTGCCTGGACACGGGACAGGAACTATGGCTACACCTTC; cdr3_aa: CAWTRDRNYGYTF
v_call: TRBV7-2; d_call: TRBD1; clone_size: NA; j_call: TRBJ1-2; cdr3_nt: TGTGCCAGCAGATGGGGACAGGGGGCGGGTGGCTACACCTTC; cdr3_aa: CASRWGQGAGGYTF
v_call: TRBV11-2; d_call: NA; clone_size: few; j_call: TRBJ2-1; cdr3_nt: TGTGCCAGCAGCCGCGGGTCACTAAATGAGCAGTTCTTC; cdr3_aa: CASSRGSLNEQFF
v_call: TRBV10-1; d_call: TRBD2; clone_size: medium-sized; j_call: TRBJ2-2; cdr3_nt: TGCGCCAGCAGCACCGGACTAGCGGTCGGGACCGGGGAGCTGTTTTTT; cdr3_aa: CASSTGLAVGTGELFF
v_call: TRBV6-5; d_call: NA; clone_size: many; j_call: TRBJ1-3; cdr3_nt: TGTGCCAGCAAAGCACAGGGCTCTGGAAACACCATATATTTT; cdr3_aa: CASKAQGSGNTIYF
v_call: TRBV20-1; d_call: TRBD2; clone_size: NA; j_call: TRBJ2-7; cdr3_nt: TGCAGTGCTATCTCCCTAGCGGGAGGGCACGAGCAGTACTTC; cdr3_aa: CSAISLAGGHEQYF
v_call: TRBV12-3/TRBV12-4; d_call: NA; clone_size: NA; j_call: TRBJ1-1; cdr3_nt: TGTGCCAGCAGTTTAGACACAGCTTTCTTT; cdr3_aa: CASSLDTAFF
v_call: TRBV7-3; d_call: NA; clone_size: few; j_call: TRBJ2-1; cdr3_nt: TGTGCCAGCAGCTTAAGGGCGCGCCTGGATGAGCAGTTCTTC; cdr3_aa: CASSLRARLDEQFF
v_call: TRBV20-1; d_call: TRBD2; clone_size: medium-sized; j_call: TRBJ2-5; cdr3_nt: TGCAGTGCAGCGGGAAAAGAGACCCAGTACTTC; cdr3_aa: CSAAGKETQYF